The present TCR beta chain was sequenced within a study of identical twins. This clonotype was detected a few times. Its antigen remains unidentified. Trimming took 2 bases from V and 6 from J; bases not matched to a gene: 10. CDR3 length: 16 residues. CDR1 is ENHRY, CDR2 SYGVKD, per germline. General study results and limits: Zero-insertion results could be subject to partial confounding by invariant MAIT and iNKT cells. Rather than following the same donors, the conclusions depended on cross-sectional statistical analysis. High-abundance cord blood beta clonotypes had fewer insertions; memory repertoires showed none.

Each CDR3 protein is one row after TCRdb ran MiXCR on the 5' RACE reads. The sample holds 500,000 to 550,000 distinct CDR3 sequences, more than 20% seen once. The same data also went into a second study, on yellow fever vaccine responses in identical twins. As that study records: Reported findings indicate that twins' vaccine T cell responses seemed partially convergent, partially personalized.

The specimen was CD4+ T cells sorted from blood. The sequence was collected from a woman younger than 35 in good health. The rearrangement uses TRBV10-3 and TRBJ1-2, with TRBD1 matching 9 bases. This chain's CDR3 is CAISESRDRVTDGYTF. CDR3 nucleotides: TGTGCCATCAGTGAGAGCCGGGACAGGGTGACGGATGGCTACACCTTC.